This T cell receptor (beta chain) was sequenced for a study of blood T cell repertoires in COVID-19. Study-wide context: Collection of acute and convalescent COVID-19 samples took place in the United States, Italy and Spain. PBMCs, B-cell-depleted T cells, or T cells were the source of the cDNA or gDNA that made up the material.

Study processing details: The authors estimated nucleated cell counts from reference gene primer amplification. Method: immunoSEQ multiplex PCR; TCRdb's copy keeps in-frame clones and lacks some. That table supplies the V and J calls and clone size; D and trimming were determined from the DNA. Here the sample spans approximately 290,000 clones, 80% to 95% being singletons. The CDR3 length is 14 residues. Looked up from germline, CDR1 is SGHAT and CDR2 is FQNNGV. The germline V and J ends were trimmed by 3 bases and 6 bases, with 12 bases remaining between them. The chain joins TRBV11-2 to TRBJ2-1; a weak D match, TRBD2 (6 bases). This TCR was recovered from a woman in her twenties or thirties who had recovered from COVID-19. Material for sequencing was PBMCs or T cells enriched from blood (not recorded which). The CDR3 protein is CASSLGRIGNEQFF. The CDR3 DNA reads TGTGCCAGCAGCTTGGGGAGGATTGGCAATGAGCAGTTCTTC.